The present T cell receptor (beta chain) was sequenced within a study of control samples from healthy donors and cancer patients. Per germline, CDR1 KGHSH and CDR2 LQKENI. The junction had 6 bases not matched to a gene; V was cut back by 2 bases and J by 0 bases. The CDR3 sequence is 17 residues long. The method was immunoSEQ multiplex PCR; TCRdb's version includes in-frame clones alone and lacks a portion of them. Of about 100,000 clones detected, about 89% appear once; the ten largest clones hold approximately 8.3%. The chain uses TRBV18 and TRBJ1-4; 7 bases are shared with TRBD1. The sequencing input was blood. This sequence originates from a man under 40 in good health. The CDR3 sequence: CASSPLPGGATNEKLFF. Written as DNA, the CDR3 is TGTGCCAGCTCACCATTACCAGGGGGAGCAACTAATGAAAAACTGTTTTTT.